This T cell receptor beta chain appears in the sequencing data of a study of T cell responses to AZD1222 COVID-19 vaccine. The method was immunoSEQ multiplex PCR; TCRdb's version includes in-frame clones alone and lacks a portion of them. The sample has around 56,000 clones; about 90% are singletons. The sample holds one count of this clone. The CDR3 loop spans 13 amino acids. The V gene's germline CDR1 is SQVTM and CDR2 ANQGSEA. Trimming at V came to 7 bases and at J to 7 bases, leaving 13 bases not matched to a gene. J is TRBJ2-7 and V is TRBV29-1, with TRBD1 matching over 7 bases. The material was peripheral blood, obtained 28 days after the second AZD1222 dose. This TCR derives from an adult who received the AZD1222 COVID-19 vaccine. The CDR3 nucleotides read TGCAGCGCCTGGGACAGACCCTTTGAGGAGCAGTACTTC. As protein: CSAWDRPFEEQYF.